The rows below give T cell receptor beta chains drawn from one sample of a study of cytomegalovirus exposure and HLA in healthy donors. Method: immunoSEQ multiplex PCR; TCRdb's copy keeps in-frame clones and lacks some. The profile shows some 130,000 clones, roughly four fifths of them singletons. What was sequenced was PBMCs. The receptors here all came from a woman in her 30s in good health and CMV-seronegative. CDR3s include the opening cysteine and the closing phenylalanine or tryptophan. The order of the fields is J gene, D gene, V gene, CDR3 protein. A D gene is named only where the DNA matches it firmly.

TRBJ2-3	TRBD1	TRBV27	CASSFPPGTGRSDTQYF
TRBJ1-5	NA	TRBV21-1	CASSKIPDRNQPQHF
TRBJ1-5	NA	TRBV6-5	CASSYSGQGGQPQHF
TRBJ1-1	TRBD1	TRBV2	CATQGQGALTEAFF
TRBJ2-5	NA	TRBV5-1	CASSLAQETQYF
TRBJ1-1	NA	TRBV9	CASSGQGSTEAFF
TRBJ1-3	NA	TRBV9	CASSARRERVRNTIYF
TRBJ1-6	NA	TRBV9	CASSVAGQSSYNSPLHF
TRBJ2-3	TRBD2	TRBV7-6	CASSLGTSGATDTQYF
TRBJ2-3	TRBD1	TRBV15	CATSRDGQGGDTQYF
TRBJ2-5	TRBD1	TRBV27	CASRPDRVGTQYF
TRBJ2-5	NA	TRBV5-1	CASSLGQVSGGTQYF
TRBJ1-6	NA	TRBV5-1	CASSLMSSYNSPLHF
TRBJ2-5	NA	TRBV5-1	CASSLSPRGNQETQYF
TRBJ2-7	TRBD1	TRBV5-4	CASSSGQLSSYEQYF
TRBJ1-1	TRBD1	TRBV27	CARDRGTEAFF
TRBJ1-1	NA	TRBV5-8	CASSLYGGTEAFF
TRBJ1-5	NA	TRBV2	CASSYRPDSNQPQHF
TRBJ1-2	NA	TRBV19	CASSEDMSPYGYTF
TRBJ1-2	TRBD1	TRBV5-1	CASSVGTGDKVGGYTF